This T cell receptor beta chain was found in a study of blood T cell repertoires in COVID-19 (dated by TCRdb to the early 2020s). Concerning the study at large: Collaborator samples came from the United States, Italy and Spain and covered acute and convalescent phases of COVID-19. The material from the prospective study consisted of cDNA or gDNA derived from T cells, B-cell-depleted T cells, or PBMCs. A freely available public database, intended as a resource for researchers studying the immune response to SARS-CoV-2, is where the repertoires were released. HLA class I and class II types, where available, came from metadata supplied by the sample provider rather than from assay-based typing. Nearly every sample came with metadata listing a de-identified subject ID, COVID-19 status, age in years and sex. Samples came from the ongoing ImmuneRACE study (first 160 participants) plus 1,254 subjects from 6 global collaborators. The dataset comprised deeply sampled blood TCRbeta repertoires from subjects exposed to, actively infected with, or recovered from COVID-19. Overall study results and their limits: The amount of clinical and demographic metadata varied by source and participant and was provided uncurated.

Its CDR3 holds 16 amino acids, cysteine through phenylalanine. Only the CDR3 DNA stays, 48 bases, in frame from base 1. CDR1 LNHDA and CDR2 SQIVND are derived from the germline V gene (reference sequence). The V end gives up 3 bases and the J end 1 base, leaving 5 bases in the junction not matched to a gene. The collaborating institutions used their own protocols to collect whole blood in K2EDTA tubes. Collaborator samples were shipped for TCRbeta analysis as frozen whole blood, isolated PBMCs, or DNA extracted from either sample type. With respect to this clone: Its binding antigen is unknown. Per-base qualities were not stored, and no clone one base away is much larger. Other DNA sequences within the sample encode an identical CDR3.

TCRbeta CDR3 regions were amplified from genomic DNA using the immunoSEQ Assay, a bias-controlled multiplex PCR. Processing in the source paper ran as follows. The number of nucleated cells in each sample was estimated from the amplification of reference gene primers within the assay. To quantify the absolute abundance of each unique TCRbeta CDR3 rearrangement, sequence reads were collapsed and filtered. For each sample, productive Simpson clonality was calculated as the square root of Simpson's diversity index across productive rearrangements. Not all clones reach the TCRdb copy of this immuneACCESS table, which keeps in-frame sequences only. Checked studies attribute under half of the gap to unresolved V genes and leave the rest unexplained. V, J and clone size are those of that table, while D and trimming were read from the DNA. Across this sample there are 30,000 to 35,000 clones, with about 87% seen only once. The ten largest clones add up to about 64% of the sample.

The sample comprised peripheral blood. The sequence was obtained from a man in his 70s with acute or convalescent COVID-19. Here the chain combines TRBV19 and TRBJ1-5; 8 middle bases align to TRBD1. The sequenced DNA: TGTGCCAGTAGTATTTTGCAGGGGGCGAGCAATCAGCCCCAGCATTTT. Its protein reads: CASSILQGASNQPQHF.